This entry features one T cell receptor (beta chain) sequence. The entry originates in a study of blood T cell repertoires in COVID-19. Everyone who took part was 18 to 89 years old, and they came from about two dozen US areas. Donors in Cohort 3 who had recovered were those with two negative PCRs, healthcare professional clearance, or resolution of their symptoms. In the study's own analysis: From reference gene primer amplification, estimates of nucleated cell counts were derived. Only in-frame clones appear in the TCRdb table, and some are missing; sequencing was by immunoSEQ multiplex PCR. V and J calls and clone size come straight from that table; D and trimming were deduced from the DNA. The table has about 250,000 clones, about nine tenths seen once. This CDR3 has 16 residues. CDR1 is SGHAT and CDR2 is FQNNGV in the germline V gene. V was clipped by 2 bases and J by 4 bases; unmatched bases: 3.

Sequences were obtained from PBMCs or T cells enriched from blood (not recorded which). The receptor's source is a man younger than 30 who had recovered from COVID-19. The chain uses TRBV11-2 and TRBJ2-1; TRBD2 matches at 12 bases. The CDR3 DNA is TGTGCCAGCAGCTTACGACTAGCGGGGGAATACAATGAGCAGTTCTTC. It translates to CASSLRLAGEYNEQFF.